Each of the 29 T cell receptor beta chains below was sequenced from the same sample in a study of shared clonotypes between healthy human individuals. Using immunoSEQ multiplex PCR, the repertoire was profiled, and TCRdb retains in-frame clones only, with some absent. The repertoire has about 1.5 million clones, roughly 97% of them found once; the top ten carry approximately 1.2%. Sequenced material: naive CD4+ T cells sorted from blood. Subset of the sample: CD45RA+ positively selected. These receptor sequences come from a man in his thirties or forties in good health.

J is TRBJ1-4 and V is TRBV5-1, with a possible D match to TRBD1 (5 bases). Germline V gives CDR1 SGHRS, CDR2 YFSETQ. The CDR3 extends over 15 amino acids. The ends were cut back, 5 bases at V and 5 bases at J, with 16 bases in the middle. The CDR3 DNA sequence: TGCGCCAGCAGTCCTCAGGGTCGGTTAAATGAAAAACTGTTTTTT. This sequence encodes CASSPQGRLNEKLFF.

The chain uses TRBV19 and TRBJ2-3; 8 nucleotides match TRBD2. This CDR3 comprises 16 residues. CDR1 is LNHDA and CDR2 is SQIVND in the germline V gene (reference sequence). The V segment lost 1 base and the J segment 2 bases; nucleotides outside the gene matches: 5. CDR3 in DNA: TGTGCCAGTAGTATAGGCCTTAGCGGGAACACAGATACGCAGTATTTT. It codes for CASSIGLSGNTDTQYF.

The chain uses TRBV30 and TRBJ2-7; 11 nucleotides align to TRBD2. The V segment lost 4 bases and the J segment 5 bases; nucleotides outside the gene matches: 4. Germline assignment: CDR1 GTSNPN and CDR2 SVGIG (reference sequence). There are 13 residues in the CDR3. CDR3 nucleotide sequence: TGTGCCTGGAAGGTAGCGGGAGGGAACGAGCAGTACTTC. This sequence encodes CAWKVAGGNEQYF.

V gene TRBV10-2 combines with J gene TRBJ2-1; D is possibly TRBD1 or TRBD2 (5 bases each). Germline V gene lookup returns CDR1 WSHSY and CDR2 SAAADI. Trimming took off 2 bases at V and 6 bases at J, with 14 bases between the two ends. The CDR3 length is 15 residues. The CDR3 region has the DNA TGCGCCAGCAGTGAGCCGGGACCCCGGGGCAATGAGCAGTTCTTC. Translating gives CASSEPGPRGNEQFF.

This clone appeared once. V gene TRBV2 combines with J gene TRBJ2-7; D is perhaps TRBD1 (6 bases). V was clipped by 5 bases and J by 5 bases, with 13 bases between them. The CDR3 totals 13 residues. Germline assignment: CDR1 SNHLY and CDR2 FYNNEI. The CDR3 sequence is CASSLQGTHEQYF. The CDR3 DNA sequence: TGTGCCAGCAGTCTACAGGGTACCCACGAGCAGTACTTC.

In this sample, this clone turned up once. This sequence joins TRBV27 and TRBJ2-3; a weak D match, TRBD1 (5 bases). The CDR3 sequence is 13 residues long. The ends were cut back, 4 bases at V and 6 bases at J, with 11 bases in the middle. Germline V gives CDR1 MNHEY, CDR2 SMNVEV (reference sequence). CDR3 coding DNA: TGTGCCAGCAGTTCACGACAGTGGGATACGCAGTATTTT. Translated: CASSSRQWDTQYF.

V usage is TRBV2 and J usage is TRBJ2-7; D unclear. Germline CDR1 and CDR2: SNHLY and FYNNEI. The length of the CDR3 is 13 residues. Trimming pared 1 base from V and 7 bases from J, leaving 11 bases between. The DNA of the CDR3 is TGTGCCAGCAGTGAAGGCAGGAATACGGAGCAGTACTTC. This encodes CASSEGRNTEQYF.

V is TRBV6-5 and J is TRBJ1-3; D perhaps matches TRBD1 (5 bases). Trimming removed 6 bases at V and 3 bases at J, with 9 bases between. Germline V gene data show CDR1 as MNHEY and CDR2 as SVGAGI. The CDR3 is made up of 13 amino acids. This chain's CDR3 is CASRDSLGNTIYF. The DNA of the CDR3 is TGTGCCAGCAGAGACAGTCTTGGAAACACCATATATTTT.

The V gene is TRBV7-2, the J gene TRBJ2-7, with unresolved D. The V end lost 2 bases, the J end lost 1 base, and 9 bases lay between the germline ends. The CDR3 spans 14 residues. CDR1 is SGHTA and CDR2 is FQGNSA in the germline V gene. The CDR3 region is CASSLFDVSYEQYF. CDR3 in DNA: TGTGCCAGCAGCTTATTCGACGTGTCCTACGAGCAGTACTTC.

The chain carries TRBV11-2 and TRBJ1-3; 7 bases map to TRBD1. Looked up from germline, CDR1 is SGHAT and CDR2 is FQNNGV. Germline trimming cut 6 bases from V and 0 bases from J; bases unmatched to any gene: 2. The CDR3 is made up of 14 amino acids. CDR3 sequence: CASRTGSSGNTIYF. As DNA, the CDR3 is TGTGCCAGCAGGACAGGGAGCTCTGGAAACACCATATATTTT.

Of note for this clone: Other nucleotide sequences from this sample produce the same CDR3. This chain links TRBV4-3 with TRBJ1-2; no reliable D call. Germline CDR1 and CDR2: LGHNA and YSLEER. The ends were cut back, 0 bases at V and 5 bases at J, with 13 bases in the middle. The CDR3 is 15 amino acids. CDR3 in amino acids: CASSQEGRGGYGYTF. In DNA form, the CDR3 reads TGCGCCAGCAGCCAAGAAGGCCGGGGAGGGTATGGCTACACCTTC.

This clone was observed a handful of times. The sample has other DNA sequences that encode this CDR3 too. The chain has TRBV5-1 and TRBJ2-3; D is ambiguous. The CDR3 loop spans 11 amino acids. CDR1 and CDR2 from the germline V gene are SGHRS and YFSETQ. V dropped 4 bases and J dropped 2 bases, with 2 bases sitting between them. CDR3 amino acids: CASSNTDTQYF. The CDR3 DNA follows: TGCGCCAGCAGCAACACAGATACGCAGTATTTT.

The chain combines TRBV6-4 with TRBJ2-2, with a possible D match to TRBD1 (6 bases). This CDR3 has 16 residues. The V end was cut by 4 bases, the J end by 4 bases, with 16 bases between. In germline, CDR1 is MRHNA, CDR2 SNTAGT. CDR3 sequence reads: CASSASKGRGTGELFF. DNA of the CDR3: TGTGCCAGCAGTGCCTCCAAGGGCAGGGGCACCGGGGAGCTGTTTTTT.

J is TRBJ2-2 and V is TRBV28, with D hard to call. Germline-derived CDR1 and CDR2 are MDHEN and SYDVKM. Trimming left V 10 bases short and J 6 bases short, with 12 bases between. This CDR3 contains 12 residues. CDR3 DNA sequence: TGTGCCAACCATCTAGATTCCGGGGAGCTGTTTTTT. Its translation: CANHLDSGELFF.

The chain employs TRBV18 and TRBJ1-1; 8 bases fit TRBD1. Per germline, CDR1 KGHSH and CDR2 LQKENI. After removal of 3 bases from V and 7 bases from J, the junction contained 13 bases not matched to a gene. The CDR3 consists of 16 residues. The CDR3 sequence: CASSPNTGGGQIEAFF. The CDR3 bases are TGTGCCAGCTCACCCAACACAGGGGGAGGGCAGATTGAAGCTTTCTTT. Full variable domain (rest looked up from reference TRBV18 and TRBJ1-1): NAGVMQNPRHLVRRRGQEARLRCSPMKGHSHVYWYRQLPEEGLKFMVYLQKENIIDESGMPKERFSAEFPKEGPSILRIQQVVRGDSAAYFCASSPNTGGGQIEAFFGQGTRLTVV.

The rearrangement uses TRBV7-9 and TRBJ2-2; D unresolved. Between the trimmed V and J ends, which lost 5 bases and 0 bases, there was a span of 10 bases. The germline V gene has CDR1 SEHNR and CDR2 FQNEAQ (reference sequence). CDR3 size: 15 residues. CDR3 loop: CASSLQIPNTGELFF. DNA for the CDR3: TGTGCCAGCAGCCTTCAGATCCCGAACACCGGGGAGCTGTTTTTT.

The chain is built from TRBV15 and TRBJ2-7; TRBD2 matches 8 bases. Germline CDR1 LNHNV, CDR2 YYDKDF (reference sequence). The CDR3 loop spans 14 amino acids. The V and J ends lost 4 bases and 6 bases, in that order; junction bases with no gene match: 8. This chain's CDR3 is CATSIKAGVAEQYF. For the CDR3, the DNA is TGTGCCACCAGCATTAAAGCGGGAGTCGCCGAGCAGTACTTC.

The J gene is TRBJ2-1, the V gene TRBV5-4; 14 bases fit TRBD2. The CDR3 loop spans 16 amino acids. With V trimmed by 5 bases and J by 5 bases, 6 bases remained unmatched. The germline gives CDR1 SGHNT, CDR2 YYREEE (reference sequence). Written as DNA, the CDR3 is TGTGCCAGCAGTGGAGGGACTAGCGGGAGAGACAATGAGCAGTTCTTC. Protein: CASSGGTSGRDNEQFF.

The chain couples TRBV5-5 to TRBJ2-7, with 7 nucleotides matching TRBD2. Per germline, CDR1 SGHKS and CDR2 YYEKEE (reference sequence). CDR3 size: 15 residues. V was clipped by 1 base and J by 7 bases; unmatched bases: 11. CDR3 in DNA: TGTGCCAGCAGCTTGTTAAGCGCGGGAGTAGCGGAGCAGTACTTC. Its translation: CASSLLSAGVAEQYF.

The chain couples TRBV28 to TRBJ2-1; TRBD1 or TRBD2 may be the D gene (5 bases each). The germline CDR1 and CDR2 sequences are MDHEN and SYDVKM. CDR3 length equals 14 residues. The V end was cut by 3 bases, the J end by 4 bases, with 10 bases between. CDR3: CASSFLGVYNEQFF. DNA for the CDR3: TGTGCCAGCAGTTTTCTGGGGGTATACAATGAGCAGTTCTTC.

The chain employs TRBV5-4 and TRBJ2-5, with a possible D match to TRBD1 (5 bases). The CDR3 covers 15 residues. Germline V gene sequence: CDR1 SGHNT, CDR2 YYREEE (reference sequence). Trimming left V 0 bases short and J 9 bases short, with 18 bases between. The CDR3 is CASSLVRQSDGAQYF. The CDR3 DNA reads as TGTGCCAGCAGCTTGGTGCGACAGTCGGATGGTGCCCAGTACTTC.

The V gene is TRBV6-4, the J gene TRBJ2-1; D ambiguous. The CDR3 has 15 amino acids. CDR1 is MRHNA, CDR2 SNTAGT, per germline. This CDR3 is CAPFPSEEPYNEQFF. Here the CDR3 DNA reads TGTGCTCCCTTCCCTTCTGAGGAACCCTACAATGAGCAGTTCTTC.

The chain joins TRBV5-4 to TRBJ1-1; D is ambiguous. The germline V and J ends were trimmed by 0 bases and 0 bases, with 9 bases remaining between them. The CDR3 spans 15 residues. The germline CDR1 and CDR2 sequences are SGHNT and YYREEE (reference sequence). The CDR3 DNA is TGTGCCAGCAGCTTGGTCGGCTCCTTGAACACTGAAGCTTTCTTT. Translation: CASSLVGSLNTEAFF.

CDR3 DNA: TGTGCCAGCGGGAGTGCAGATACGCAGTATTTT. Translating gives CASGSADTQYF. The chain combines TRBV27 with TRBJ2-3, with D perhaps TRBD2 (5 bases). Germline-derived CDR1 and CDR2 are MNHEY and SMNVEV (reference sequence). The CDR3 is made up of 11 amino acids. V was trimmed by 8 bases and J by 4 bases, leaving 7 bases between them.

This clone was seen just once. The junction departs from the called germline gene at one end, perhaps through a read error. The genes are TRBV28 and TRBJ2-5, with 9 nucleotides matching TRBD2. Germline assignment: CDR1 MDHEN and CDR2 SYDVKM. CDR3 size: 13 residues. The CDR3 is CASNLAGEETQYF. As DNA, the CDR3 is TGTGCCAGCAATTTAGCGGGAGAAGAGACCCAGTACTTC.

The V and J genes are TRBV6-1 and TRBJ1-5; 8 nucleotides align to TRBD1. This CDR3 is built from 12 residues. With V trimmed by 9 bases and J by 7 bases, 5 bases remained unmatched. CDR1 is MNHNS, CDR2 SASEGT, per germline. As DNA, the CDR3 is TGTGCCAGTCGGCCAGGGGGCCAGCCCCAGCATTTT. It is translated as CASRPGGQPQHF.

This chain joins TRBV2 and TRBJ2-2; tentatively, D is TRBD1 (6 bases). The CDR3 loop spans 15 amino acids. V was trimmed by 5 bases and J by 4 bases, leaving 14 bases between them. CDR1 SNHLY and CDR2 FYNNEI come from the germline V gene. DNA for the CDR3: TGTGCCAGCAGTATCCTGGGACAAACCACCGGGGAGCTGTTTTTT. The encoded protein is CASSILGQTTGELFF.

This clone was detected once. The chain recombines TRBV6-1 with TRBJ2-7, with D hard to call. The germline gives CDR1 MNHNS, CDR2 SASEGT. This CDR3 is built from 14 residues. Deletions cut 7 bases from V and 0 bases from J, with 13 bases between. As DNA, the CDR3 is TGTGCCAGCAATTTTTTTGGTTCCTCCTACGAGCAGTACTTC. This codes for CASNFFGSSYEQYF.

V is TRBV5-4 and J is TRBJ2-4; TRBD1 matches at 9 bases. The CDR3 sequence is 14 residues long. Looked up from germline, CDR1 is SGHNT and CDR2 is YYREEE (reference sequence). The ends lost 4 bases at V and 5 bases at J; junction bases unmatched: 4. CDR3 region: CASSARDRENIQYF. The CDR3 DNA reads as TGTGCCAGCAGCGCCCGGGACAGGGAAAACATTCAGTACTTC.